Below, 5 T cell receptor beta chains from the same sample are listed, as sequenced in a study of blood T cell repertoires in COVID-19. Repertoires were generated with immunoSEQ multiplex PCR, while TCRdb's copy carries only in-frame clones and drops some. The sample shows approximately 140,000 clones, approximately 84% of them seen only once. The sequencing input was peripheral blood. These receptors all stem from a woman older than 75 with acute or convalescent COVID-19.

This clone has a single count. The V call is TRBV18, the J call TRBJ1-1; possibly TRBD1 for D (5 bases). This CDR3 region has 15 residues. Germline V CDR1 and CDR2: KGHSH, LQKENI. Between the trimmed V and J ends, which lost 3 bases and 1 base, there was a span of 12 bases. CDR3 sequence reads: CASSPTSQGNTEAFF. DNA of the CDR3: TGTGCCAGCTCACCCACGTCCCAGGGGAACACTGAAGCTTTCTTT.

The rearrangement joins TRBV6-1 to TRBJ1-1; 9 bases fit TRBD1. Germline V gene data show CDR1 as MNHNS and CDR2 as SASEGT. The length of the CDR3 is 16 residues. After removal of 5 bases from V and 0 bases from J, the junction contained 7 bases not matched to a gene. This CDR3 is CASSQGQGTMNTEAFF. The CDR3 DNA sequence: TGTGCCAGCAGTCAAGGACAGGGGACGATGAACACTGAAGCTTTCTTT.

V usage is TRBV9 and J usage is TRBJ2-7, with TRBD2 identical over 8 bases. The CDR3 extends over 15 amino acids. In germline, CDR1 is SGDLS, CDR2 YYNGEE. V lost 0 bases and J lost 3; bases outside the gene matches: 5. The CDR3 region is CASSVEISGVYEQYF. CDR3 DNA: TGTGCCAGCAGCGTAGAAATTAGCGGGGTCTACGAGCAGTACTTC.

The sample holds one count of this clone. The CDR3 region has the DNA TGTGCCAGCAGGAGGGACAGGGGACAAGATACGCAGTATTTT. Its protein product is CASRRDRGQDTQYF. The rearrangement uses TRBV6-4 and TRBJ2-3, with TRBD1 matching over 10 bases. Germline V gene lookup returns CDR1 MRHNA and CDR2 SNTAGT. Trimming at V came to 6 bases and at J to 5 bases, leaving 5 bases not matched to a gene. The CDR3 is made up of 14 amino acids.

J is TRBJ2-4 and V is TRBV7-2, with D unclear. V was shortened by 5 bases and J by 1 base, with 12 bases between the two germline ends. The CDR3 runs to 15 residues. CDR1 is SGHTA, CDR2 FQGNSA, per germline. The CDR3 loop is CASSHPERAKNIQYF. The CDR3 DNA is TGTGCCAGCAGCCATCCTGAGAGGGCCAAAAACATTCAGTACTTC.